This is a list of T cell receptor beta chains from one sample in a study of control samples from healthy donors and cancer patients. This table comes from immunoSEQ multiplex PCR, and its TCRdb copy is limited to in-frame clones, with some not included. The sample has about 34,000 clones, around 86% seen once. The specimen was PBMCs. Every receptor here comes from a woman aged 40 to 50 with lung cancer. Each CDR3 is given with its conserved first and last residue. Each record gives: V gene, D gene, J gene, CDR3 DNA, CDR3 protein. The D gene is left open where the match is weak.

V: TRBV28
D: TRBD2
J: TRBJ2-2
DNA: TGTACCAGCAGTTTAGTAGCGGGGGGGAACACCGGGGAGCTGTTTTTT
CDR3: CTSSLVAGGNTGELFF

V: TRBV27
D: -
J: TRBJ2-2
DNA: TGTGCCAGCAGCCGGACAGTCACCGGGGAGCTGTTTTTT
CDR3: CASSRTVTGELFF

V: TRBV2
D: -
J: TRBJ1-2
DNA: TGTGCCAGCAGTTTGGGGACAAGACCTAACTATGGCTACACCTTC
CDR3: CASSLGTRPNYGYTF

V: TRBV6-1
D: -
J: TRBJ1-2
DNA: TGTGCCAGCAGTGAAGGACCAGGAAGGAACTATGGCTACACCTTC
CDR3: CASSEGPGRNYGYTF

V: TRBV19
D: TRBD1
J: TRBJ2-5
DNA: TGTGCCAGTAGTATTCAGGGGGCGAAGCAAGAGACCCAGTACTTC
CDR3: CASSIQGAKQETQYF

V: TRBV5-1
D: -
J: TRBJ1-5
DNA: TGCGCCAGCAGCTTCACAGGGCTGGGTCAGCCCCAGCATTTT
CDR3: CASSFTGLGQPQHF

V: TRBV15
D: -
J: TRBJ2-1
DNA: TGTGCCACCAGCAGGGGGTTAGCGCTAACCTACAATGAGCAGTTCTTC
CDR3: CATSRGLALTYNEQFF

V: TRBV3-1/TRBV3-2
D: -
J: TRBJ2-7
DNA: TGTGCCAGCAGCCGTGTCACCTACGAGCAGTACTTC
CDR3: CASSRVTYEQYF

V: TRBV5-6
D: -
J: TRBJ2-7
DNA: TGTGCCAGCAGCTTAAATTACGAGCAGTACTTC
CDR3: CASSLNYEQYF

V: TRBV30
D: -
J: TRBJ2-2
DNA: TGTGCCTGGACCCTTGGACGGGGGCGGACCGGGGAGCTGTTTTTT
CDR3: CAWTLGRGRTGELFF

V: TRBV11-3
D: -
J: TRBJ2-5
DNA: TGTGCCAGCAGAAGCCAGGGGCAAGAGACCCAGTACTTC
CDR3: CASRSQGQETQYF

V: TRBV11-3
D: -
J: TRBJ1-1
DNA: TGTGCCAGCAGCTTATTTACAGAGACTGAAGCTTTCTTT
CDR3: CASSLFTETEAFF

V: TRBV2
D: -
J: TRBJ1-2
DNA: TGTGCCAGCAGTGAAATCGGGGGGGACTATGGCTACACCTTC
CDR3: CASSEIGGDYGYTF

V: TRBV3-1/TRBV3-2
D: TRBD2
J: TRBJ2-1
DNA: TGTGCCAGCAGCCTTTCTTTAGCGGGGGCCCTCGGTATACGACAGTTCTTC
CDR3: CASSLSLAGALGIRQFF

V: TRBV27
D: -
J: TRBJ1-3
DNA: TGTGCCAGCAGTTTAAACCACGGAAACACCATATATTTT
CDR3: CASSLNHGNTIYF